The rows below give T cell receptor beta chains drawn from one sample of a study of OX40 agonist ivuxolimab in advanced cancers. Assay: immunoSEQ multiplex PCR; the TCRdb copy retains only in-frame clones and omits some. The data contain 98,000 or so clones, 75% to 95% of them singletons. This specimen was CD4+ or CD8+ T cells sorted from blood, taken in a trial of the OX40 agonist ivuxolimab. The receptors shown here come from an adult with an advanced solid tumor such as melanoma, head and neck, liver or kidney cancer. CDR3s include the opening cysteine and the closing phenylalanine or tryptophan. A D gene is named only where the DNA matches it firmly.

j_gene,v_gene,d_gene,CDR3aa
TRBJ1-4,TRBV6-5,NA,CASSYGSTNEKLFF
TRBJ2-3,TRBV10-3,NA,CAISEGLASTDTQYF
TRBJ1-3,TRBV5-1,NA,CASSSMTGSSGNTIYF
TRBJ2-7,TRBV29-1,NA,CSAQAGGTKSYEQYF
TRBJ2-1,TRBV28,TRBD1,CASSATGGSYNEQFF
TRBJ2-1,TRBV4-3,NA,CASSPLGLWGDNEQFF
TRBJ2-1,TRBV16,NA,CASSQLFGNEQFF
TRBJ2-6,TRBV29-1,TRBD2,CSVDSGLGANVLTF
TRBJ2-3,TRBV4-1,NA,CASSQARWTASTDTQYF
TRBJ1-1,TRBV5-1,TRBD1,CASSPQGSGTEAFF
TRBJ1-2,TRBV27,NA,CAIRGTGDYGYTF
TRBJ2-3,TRBV7-2,NA,CASSFGQITDTQYF
TRBJ2-6,TRBV6-4,NA,CASSETSGANVLTF
TRBJ1-2,TRBV28,TRBD1,CASSSGQGSNGYTF
TRBJ2-6,TRBV2,NA,CASKLAGGANVLTF
TRBJ1-1,TRBV11-3,TRBD1,CASSPGTGFANTEAFF
TRBJ2-4,TRBV11-3,NA,CASSFPRGQALAKNIQYF
TRBJ2-7,TRBV6-1,NA,CASSEVAGSYEQYF
TRBJ1-1,TRBV7-9,NA,CASSRGQINTEAFF
TRBJ1-5,TRBV2,NA,CASSVFGQPQHF
TRBJ2-7,TRBV6-1,NA,CASSGGRLSSYEQYF
TRBJ2-7,TRBV6-1,TRBD2,CASRASGRAVYEQYF
TRBJ2-4,TRBV5-1,NA,CASVLRLAKNIQYF
TRBJ1-4,TRBV4-1,TRBD1,CASSQLALGQGNEKLFF
TRBJ1-5,TRBV5-8,TRBD1,CASRPPGQGGGQPQHF
TRBJ2-3,TRBV18,TRBD2,CASSFVATSAETRDTQYF
TRBJ2-7,TRBV5-8,NA,CASSLRPGHGPYEQYF
TRBJ1-2,TRBV28,NA,CASSARGRNYGYTF
TRBJ2-1,TRBV2,NA,CASSTWTSYNEQFF
TRBJ2-7,TRBV19,TRBD1,CASSAYGTASYEQYF
TRBJ2-1,TRBV30,TRBD2,CAWRLAGIYNEQFF
TRBJ2-7,TRBV6-5,NA,CASSYWGYGDEQYF
TRBJ2-7,TRBV7-7,NA,CASSPTGGPPYEQYF
TRBJ2-1,TRBV7-6,NA,CASSQILEEQFF
TRBJ1-2,TRBV6-5,NA,CASSRRMVGGYTF
TRBJ1-3,TRBV10-3,NA,CAISEARDTSGNTIYF
TRBJ2-1,TRBV2,TRBD1,CASRGQGTYNEQFF
TRBJ1-4,TRBV28,NA,CASSRGGQGEKLFF
TRBJ1-1,TRBV10-3,NA,CAISFGGGEAFF
TRBJ2-6,TRBV19,NA,CASSMFWGSGANVLTF
TRBJ2-7,TRBV28,TRBD2,CASSLGGGPYEQYF
TRBJ1-2,TRBV30,NA,CAWSVGLTNYGYTF
TRBJ1-2,TRBV7-9,NA,CASSLAGTNYGYTF
TRBJ1-5,TRBV6-1,NA,CASSDQYSNQPQHF
TRBJ2-1,TRBV18,NA,CASSPPGGIEQFF
TRBJ2-2,TRBV9,NA,CASSVARGTPNTGELFF
TRBJ1-5,TRBV6-1,TRBD1,CASRVQGQSQPQHF
TRBJ1-5,TRBV28,NA,CASSSREAPQHF
TRBJ2-5,TRBV5-4,NA,CASTSGVGGLKDQYF
TRBJ2-3,TRBV5-1,TRBD2,CASSPGLAGWMEYF
TRBJ2-2,TRBV5-1,TRBD2,CASSLDPAGSNTGELFF
TRBJ2-3,TRBV19,NA,CASRGGADTQYF
TRBJ2-7,TRBV11-3,NA,CASSLAPGPYEQYF